These 13 T cell receptor beta chains originate from one sample sequenced in a study of shared clonotypes between healthy human individuals. Sequencing was performed with immunoSEQ multiplex PCR; in TCRdb, only in-frame clones are kept and a portion is missing. Of about 1 million clones in the sample, around four fifths were seen once. The sequencing sample was made of memory CD4+ T cells sorted from blood. Subset denoted: CD45RA-negative fraction. These TCRs come from a man between 18 and 35 years old in good health.

The chain uses TRBV5-1 and TRBJ1-1, with a weak D call TRBD1 (6 bases). The CDR3 contains 16 residues. Per germline, CDR1 SGHRS and CDR2 YFSETQ. Between the trimmed V and J ends, which lost 0 bases and 6 bases, there was a span of 18 bases. The CDR3: CASSLGGREGRSEAFF. The CDR3 DNA follows: TGCGCCAGCAGCTTGGGGGGGCGAGAAGGAAGATCTGAAGCTTTCTTT.

The chain links TRBV4-3 to TRBJ2-5; D not certain. Germline V gene sequence: CDR1 LGHNA, CDR2 YSLEER. This CDR3 is built from 14 residues. V lost 0 bases and J lost 7, with 12 bases in between. The CDR3 loop is CASSQDGLKGTQYF. CDR3 nucleotides: TGCGCCAGCAGCCAAGATGGCCTCAAGGGGACCCAGTACTTC.

This clone was seen a handful of times. V is TRBV6-1 and J is TRBJ1-2; D gene uncertain. The CDR3 totals 14 residues. The V end lost 1 base, the J end lost 7 bases, and 13 bases lay between the germline ends. The germline CDR1 and CDR2 sequences are MNHNS and SASEGT. The CDR3 bases are TGTGCCAGCAGTGAAGGTCGGTCCCTGGCTGGCTACACCTTC. Its translation: CASSEGRSLAGYTF.

V and J are TRBV4-2 and TRBJ2-7; D remains ambiguous. Deletions cut 1 base from V and 1 base from J, with 8 bases between. The CDR3 contains 14 residues. Germline V gene lookup returns CDR1 LGHNA and CDR2 YNFKEQ. CDR3 protein: CASSQVTQSYEQYF. In nucleotides, the CDR3 is TGTGCCAGCAGCCAAGTTACACAATCCTACGAGCAGTACTTC.

The V call is TRBV6-1, the J call TRBJ1-6; 9 positions match TRBD1. The CDR3 loop spans 15 amino acids. Germline assignment: CDR1 MNHNS and CDR2 SASEGT. The trim removed 7 bases at V and 10 bases at J, leaving 11 bases unmatched. Here the CDR3 reads CASKEEQGARSPLHF. The CDR3 nucleotides read TGTGCCAGCAAGGAAGAACAGGGGGCAAGATCACCCCTCCACTTT.

The V and J genes are TRBV9 and TRBJ2-5, with D perhaps TRBD2 (6 bases). The CDR3 loop spans 16 amino acids. Trimming pared 1 base from V and 2 bases from J, leaving 15 bases between. Germline assignment: CDR1 SGDLS and CDR2 YYNGEE. CDR3 sequence reads: CASSVQRLAPQETQYF. Here the CDR3 DNA reads TGTGCCAGCAGCGTACAGCGGCTAGCGCCTCAAGAGACCCAGTACTTC. The variable domain in full, with the rest retrieved from reference TRBV9 and TRBJ2-5, is DSGVTQTPKHLITATGQRVTLRCSPRSGDLSVYWYQQSLDQGLQFLIQYYNGEERAKGNILERFSAQQFPDLHSELNLSSLELGDSALYFCASSVQRLAPQETQYFGPGTRLLVL.

This clone was counted ten times or more. This chain uses TRBV5-6 with TRBJ2-1, with 7 bases fitting TRBD2. Germline V gives CDR1 SGHDT, CDR2 YYEEEE. The CDR3 is 15 residues long. V gave up 4 bases and J gave up 1 base; unmatched junction bases: 5. The CDR3 reads CASSRRSGSYNEQFF. The CDR3 DNA reads TGTGCCAGCAGCCGTCGTAGCGGGTCCTACAATGAGCAGTTCTTC. Full variable domain (missing parts from reference TRBV5-6 and TRBJ2-1): DAGVTQSPTHLIKTRGQQVTLRCSPKSGHDTVSWYQQALGQGPQFIFQYYEEEERQRGNFPDRFSGHQFPNYSSELNVNALLLGDSALYLCASSRRSGSYNEQFFGPGTRLTVL.

V and J are TRBV13 and TRBJ2-7; TRBD1 aligns across 11 bases. The CDR3 is made up of 14 amino acids. CDR1 PRHDT and CDR2 FYEKMQ come from the germline V gene (reference sequence). Losses at the gene ends were 5 bases for V and 6 bases for J; bases not matched to a gene: 6. CDR3 region: CASSHGTGGGEQYF. In DNA, the CDR3 is TGTGCCAGCAGCCACGGGACAGGGGGAGGCGAGCAGTACTTC. Full variable domain (remainder filled in from reference TRBV13 and TRBJ2-7): AAGVIQSPRHLIKEKRETATLKCYPIPRHDTVYWYQQGPGQDPQFLISFYEKMQSDKGSIPDRFSAQQFSDYHSELNMSSLELGDSALYFCASSHGTGGGEQYFGPGTRLTVT.

This clone appeared a few times. The J gene is TRBJ2-1, the V gene TRBV9, with 7 bases aligning to TRBD2. Germline loops: CDR1 SGDLS, CDR2 YYNGEE. The CDR3 runs to 17 residues. The V and J ends lost 4 bases and 3 bases, in that order; junction bases with no gene match: 13. As DNA, the CDR3 is TGTGCCAGCAGCCCCCGCCCGGGAGGAGCGGGCTACAATGAGCAGTTCTTC. Translating gives CASSPRPGGAGYNEQFF.

With respect to this clone: One base away lies a much larger clone, so this may be a sequencing read error. Different DNA sequences within this sample yield the same CDR3. The CDR3 DNA reads as TGCGCCAGCAGCCGCCGCAGAGAAACGAACACTGGGGAGCTGTTTTTT. It codes for CASSRRRETNTGELFF. This sequence joins TRBV4-3 and TRBJ2-2; D remains unclear. Germline V gene lookup returns CDR1 LGHNA and CDR2 YSLEER. The CDR3 is 16 residues long.

This clone appeared a single time. This rearrangement joins TRBV18 to TRBJ2-7; maybe TRBD1 (5 bases). With 2 bases removed from V and 7 bases from J, the gap between germline ends came to 15 bases. This CDR3 is built from 14 residues. Germline CDR1 and CDR2: KGHSH and LQKENI. The CDR3 coding sequence is TGTGCCAGCTCACCAATTTATAACAGGCGAGAGCAGTACTTC. The encoded protein is CASSPIYNRREQYF.

This clone has only one observation. The chain combines TRBV10-3 with TRBJ2-2; D possibly corresponds to TRBD1 (5 bases). This CDR3 has 13 residues. Germline CDR1 ENHRY, CDR2 SYGVKD. With 6 bases removed from V and 5 bases from J, the gap between germline ends came to 10 bases. The CDR3 loop reads CAIRERGTGELFF. CDR3 coding DNA: TGTGCCATCAGGGAAAGGGGTACCGGGGAGCTGTTTTTT.

The chain is built from TRBV15 and TRBJ2-4, with 11 bases lining up with TRBD2. After removal of 1 base from V and 5 bases from J, the junction contained 7 bases not matched to a gene. CDR1 is LNHNV and CDR2 is YYDKDF in the germline V gene (reference sequence). The CDR3 consists of 17 residues. CDR3 amino acids: CATSRAGTSGSENIQYF. As DNA, the CDR3 is TGTGCCACCAGCAGAGCGGGAACTAGCGGGAGCGAAAACATTCAGTACTTC.